What follows are 22 T cell receptor beta chains derived from one specimen sequenced in a study of blood T cell repertoires in COVID-19. Libraries were prepared by immunoSEQ multiplex PCR; TCRdb keeps only in-frame clonotypes and omits some of them. The data show around 450,000 clones, roughly 87% seen once. Sequenced sample: PBMCs or T cells enriched from blood (not recorded which). Receptors originate from a man aged 18 to 29 who had recovered from COVID-19.

The chain joins TRBV6-5 to TRBJ1-3; maybe TRBD1 (5 bases). This CDR3 contains 14 residues. Trimming stripped 8 bases from V and 2 bases from J, with 13 bases between. Per germline, CDR1 MNHEY and CDR2 SVGAGI. CDR3 sequence (DNA): TGTGCCAGCGCCATTGTCAGGGCTGGAAACACCATATATTTT. Translating it yields CASAIVRAGNTIYF.

The chain employs TRBV9 and TRBJ2-2, with D unresolved. The CDR3 is 15 amino acids. The germline V gene has CDR1 SGDLS and CDR2 YYNGEE. V shed 7 bases and J shed 1 base, with 14 bases lying between them. Here the CDR3 reads CASGSKTRNTGELFF. Written as DNA, the CDR3 is TGTGCCAGCGGATCCAAGACTCGGAACACCGGGGAGCTGTTTTTT.

The CDR3 is CASSLTPLEQYF. Here the CDR3 DNA reads TGCGCCAGCAGCCTAACCCCCCTCGAGCAGTACTTC. V and J are TRBV5-1 and TRBJ2-7; D remains ambiguous. In germline, CDR1 is SGHRS, CDR2 YFSETQ. The CDR3 runs to 12 residues. V was pared by 4 bases and J by 6 bases, with 11 bases between.

In the case of this clone: This sample includes further DNA sequences coding for the same CDR3. The V gene is TRBV9, the J gene TRBJ2-7, with D perhaps TRBD2 (6 bases). V lost 0 bases and J lost 3, with 10 bases in between. CDR1 is SGDLS and CDR2 is YYNGEE in the germline V gene. The length of the CDR3 is 14 residues. As DNA, the CDR3 is TGTGCCAGCAGCGTAGGCTCCGGGGGCTACGAGCAGTACTTC. This codes for CASSVGSGGYEQYF.

The sample holds one count of this clone. The chain has TRBV2 and TRBJ1-5; 8 bases line up with TRBD1. Germline V gene sequence: CDR1 SNHLY, CDR2 FYNNEI. After removal of 6 bases from V and 7 bases from J, the junction contained 11 bases not matched to a gene. The CDR3 totals 15 residues. CDR3 sequence reads: CASSLGQGGGQPQHF. The DNA for the CDR3 is TGTGCCAGCAGCCTCGGACAGGGTGGAGGGCAGCCCCAGCATTTT.

The chain recombines TRBV28 with TRBJ1-5, with no clear D. Looked up from germline, CDR1 is MDHEN and CDR2 is SYDVKM. CDR3 size: 14 residues. Trimming took 6 bases from V and 1 from J, leaving 10 bases between them. CDR3 region: CASRWSESNQPQHF. As DNA, the CDR3 is TGTGCCAGCAGATGGAGTGAGAGCAATCAGCCCCAGCATTTT.

This chain links TRBV5-1 with TRBJ1-6; possibly TRBD1 for D (5 bases). The CDR3 loop spans 15 amino acids. Looked up from germline, CDR1 is SGHRS and CDR2 is YFSETQ. Trimming took 1 base from V and 7 from J, leaving 12 bases between them. DNA of the CDR3: TGCGCCAGCAGCTTGCAACAGGTGGGGAATTCACCCCTCCACTTT. This translates into CASSLQQVGNSPLHF.

This chain connects TRBV5-1 to TRBJ2-2; TRBD1 might be the D (6 bases). The V gene's germline CDR1 is SGHRS and CDR2 YFSETQ. The CDR3 loop spans 16 amino acids. The V and J ends lost 4 bases and 1 base respectively, with 14 bases between them. DNA for the CDR3: TGCGCCAGCAGCCCCGCCGGGACACTGAACACCGGGGAGCTGTTTTTT. Its translation: CASSPAGTLNTGELFF. The full variable domain, its missing parts supplied by reference TRBV5-1 and TRBJ2-2, is KAGVTQTPRYLIKTRGQQVTLSCSPISGHRSVSWYQQTPGQGLQFLFEYFSETQRNKGNFPGRFSGRQFSNSRSEMNVSTLELGDSALYLCASSPAGTLNTGELFFGEGSRLTVL.

The count of this clone is one. The rearrangement uses TRBV9 and TRBJ1-2; 7 bases map to TRBD1. The CDR3 runs 15 residues. Trimming cost V 0 bases and J 4 bases; bases outside gene matches: 6. Germline assignment: CDR1 SGDLS and CDR2 YYNGEE. This CDR3 reads CASSVGSGQAYGYTF. The CDR3 DNA sequence: TGTGCCAGCAGCGTAGGGAGTGGACAGGCCTATGGCTACACCTTC.

V gene TRBV7-2 combines with J gene TRBJ1-2; D not resolved. V was clipped by 6 bases and J by 7 bases, with 18 bases between them. This CDR3 is 14 amino acids long. Germline loops: CDR1 SGHTA, CDR2 FQGNSA. In DNA form, the CDR3 reads TGTGCCAGCAGTCGACATAAAAGGGCGGGTGGCTACACCTTC. Protein sequence: CASSRHKRAGGYTF.

The genes are TRBV5-1 and TRBJ1-4; D unclear. Between the trimmed V and J ends, which lost 3 bases and 5 bases, there was a span of 11 bases. CDR1 and CDR2 (germline): SGHRS, YFSETQ. The CDR3 runs 14 residues. CDR3 loop: CASSSNDGNEKLFF. The DNA for the CDR3 is TGCGCCAGCAGCTCAAACGACGGGAATGAAAAACTGTTTTTT.

This clone occurred once. The J gene is TRBJ2-7, the V gene TRBV7-2; TRBD2 aligns across 9 bases. Germline loops: CDR1 SGHTA, CDR2 FQGNSA. After removal of 5 bases from V and 5 bases from J, the junction contained 7 bases not matched to a gene. CDR3 length: 14 amino acids. The CDR3 DNA sequence: TGTGCCAGCAGCGGGCTAGCGGGATGGGACGAGCAGTACTTC. Translating it yields CASSGLAGWDEQYF.

On this clone itself: Just one base apart from a much larger clone, this may be a read error. V is TRBV14 and J is TRBJ1-1, with 7 bases lining up with TRBD1. Germline CDR1 SGHDN, CDR2 FVKESK. Trimming took 1 base from V and 1 from J; bases not matched to a gene: 3. This CDR3 is 15 amino acids long. The CDR3: CASSQAGTANTEAFF. The CDR3 region has the DNA TGTGCCAGCAGCCAAGCCGGGACAGCGAACACTGAAGCTTTCTTT.

The chain is built from TRBV18 and TRBJ2-1, with 13 bases that match TRBD2. The CDR3 consists of 15 residues. V trimming: 7 bases; J trimming: 9 bases; junction bases outside the gene matches: 9. The V gene's germline CDR1 is KGHSH and CDR2 LQKENI. CDR3 amino acids: CASFPGLAGSAEQFF. Here the CDR3 DNA reads TGTGCCAGCTTTCCGGGACTAGCGGGAAGCGCTGAGCAGTTCTTC.

The genes are TRBV7-8 and TRBJ2-1; D is unclear. CDR1 is SGHVS and CDR2 is FQNEAQ in the germline V gene. The CDR3 has 14 amino acids. V shed 5 bases and J shed 4 bases, with 12 bases lying between them. In DNA form, the CDR3 reads TGTGCCAGCAGCCTCTCGACAAAATACAATGAGCAGTTCTTC. Amino acids: CASSLSTKYNEQFF.

This rearrangement joins TRBV7-3 to TRBJ1-1, with D hard to call. The CDR3 totals 13 residues. Deletions cut 1 base from V and 2 bases from J, with 5 bases between. Germline assignment: CDR1 SGHTA and CDR2 FQGTGA. This CDR3 is CASSLISNTEAFF. CDR3 DNA: TGTGCCAGCAGCTTAATATCTAACACTGAAGCTTTCTTT.

This clone showed up just once. The rearrangement uses TRBV3-1 (or the pseudogene TRBV3-2) and TRBJ1-5; D is uncertain. This CDR3 has 13 residues. V lost 0 bases to trimming and J lost 4 bases, with 4 bases between them. CDR1 is LGHDT and CDR2 is YNNKEL in the germline V gene (reference sequence). The CDR3 here is CASSQDPNQPQHF. CDR3 nucleotides: TGTGCCAGCAGCCAAGACCCTAATCAGCCCCAGCATTTT.

The rearrangement links TRBV12-3 or TRBV12-4 to TRBJ1-3; D not resolved. This CDR3 has 12 amino acids. The V gene lost 4 bases and the J gene lost 3 bases, with 4 bases spanning the gap. CDR3 loop: CASSSFGNTIYF. The CDR3 nucleotides are TGTGCCAGCAGTTCCTTTGGAAACACCATATATTTT.

The V gene is TRBV28, the J gene TRBJ1-2; a weak D match, TRBD1 (6 bases). The V gene lost 6 bases and the J gene lost 0 bases, with 20 bases spanning the gap. Germline-derived CDR1 and CDR2 are MDHEN and SYDVKM. The CDR3 is 17 amino acids. Here the CDR3 DNA reads TGTGCCAGCAGACCCTCGGGACAATATGACTCTAACTATGGCTACACCTTC. Translated: CASRPSGQYDSNYGYTF.

V and J are TRBV2 and TRBJ1-2; tentative D call: TRBD1 (5 bases). There are 13 residues in the CDR3. Trimming cost V 5 bases and J 4 bases, with 11 bases left between them. Germline V lookup: CDR1 SNHLY, CDR2 FYNNEI. In DNA form, the CDR3 reads TGTGCCAGCAGTACCCTAGACAGCTATGGCTACACCTTC. Its translation is CASSTLDSYGYTF.

The chain recombines TRBV23-1 with TRBJ2-2; 8 bases map to TRBD1. TRBV23-1 is assigned to the ORF class and has an uncertain function. With V trimmed by 3 bases and J by 5 bases, 5 bases remained unmatched. The CDR3 runs to 15 residues. CDR3 amino acids: CASSHQGAGTGELFF. The CDR3 DNA reads as TGCGCCAGCAGTCATCAGGGGGCCGGGACCGGGGAGCTGTTTTTT.

The rearrangement uses TRBV9 and TRBJ2-3; 9 nucleotides line up with TRBD1. J lost 4 bases, V lost 2 bases, and 8 bases had no gene match. The CDR3 is 16 amino acids. Germline V CDR1 and CDR2: SGDLS, YYNGEE. The CDR3 DNA reads as TGTGCCAGCAGCGTCCGCGGGACAGGGCTCTCAGATACGCAGTATTTT. It encodes CASSVRGTGLSDTQYF.